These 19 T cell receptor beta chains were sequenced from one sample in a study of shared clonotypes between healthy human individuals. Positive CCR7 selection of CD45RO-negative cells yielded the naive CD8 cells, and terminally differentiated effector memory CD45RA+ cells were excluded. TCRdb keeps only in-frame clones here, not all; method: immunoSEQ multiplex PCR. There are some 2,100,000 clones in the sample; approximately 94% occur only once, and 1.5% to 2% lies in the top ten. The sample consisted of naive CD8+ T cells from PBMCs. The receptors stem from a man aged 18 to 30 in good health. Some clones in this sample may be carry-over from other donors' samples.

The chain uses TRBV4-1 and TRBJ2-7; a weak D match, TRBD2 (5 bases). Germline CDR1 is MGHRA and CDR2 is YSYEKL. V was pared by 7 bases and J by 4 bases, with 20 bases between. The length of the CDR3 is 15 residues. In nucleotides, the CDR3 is TGCGCCAGCACGACAAACTACGGGCCGGGGTACGAGCAGTACTTC. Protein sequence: CASTTNYGPGYEQYF.

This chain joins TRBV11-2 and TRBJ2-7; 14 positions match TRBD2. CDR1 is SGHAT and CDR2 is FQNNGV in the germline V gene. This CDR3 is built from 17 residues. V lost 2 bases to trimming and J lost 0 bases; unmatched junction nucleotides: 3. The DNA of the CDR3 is TGTGCCAGCAGCTTATTTGGACTAGCGGGGGGCTCCTACGAGCAGTACTTC. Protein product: CASSLFGLAGGSYEQYF.

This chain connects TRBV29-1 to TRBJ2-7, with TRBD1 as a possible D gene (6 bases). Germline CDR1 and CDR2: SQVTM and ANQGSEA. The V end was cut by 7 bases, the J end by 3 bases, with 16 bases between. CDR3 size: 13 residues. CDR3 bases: TGCAGCGCACGAACAGGGATTCTCTACGAGCAGTACTTC. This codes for CSARTGILYEQYF.

CDR3 region: CASSLGLAASYEQYF. The DNA of the CDR3 is TGTGCCAGCAGCCTGGGACTAGCGGCTTCCTACGAGCAGTACTTC. The chain combines TRBV28 with TRBJ2-7; 11 nucleotides match TRBD2. Trimming removed 6 bases from V and 1 base from J; junction bases left unmatched: 5. Germline V gene data show CDR1 as MDHEN and CDR2 as SYDVKM. The CDR3 is made up of 15 amino acids.

The CDR3 DNA reads as TGTGCCAGCAGTTTATCGCCGGGACTAGCGAACGAGCAGTACTTC. Amino acid sequence: CASSLSPGLANEQYF. The gene calls are TRBV27 and TRBJ2-7, with TRBD2 matching over 10 bases. J was trimmed by 5 bases and V by 0 bases; bases with no gene match: 4. The CDR3 is 15 residues long. Germline V gene lookup returns CDR1 MNHEY and CDR2 SMNVEV (reference sequence).

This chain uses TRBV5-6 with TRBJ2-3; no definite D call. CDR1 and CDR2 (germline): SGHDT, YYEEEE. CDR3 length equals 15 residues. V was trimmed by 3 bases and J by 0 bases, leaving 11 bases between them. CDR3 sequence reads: CASSSAESSTDTQYF. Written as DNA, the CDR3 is TGTGCCAGCAGCTCAGCCGAATCTAGCACAGATACGCAGTATTTT. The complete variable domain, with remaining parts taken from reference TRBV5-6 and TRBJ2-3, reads DAGVTQSPTHLIKTRGQQVTLRCSPKSGHDTVSWYQQALGQGPQFIFQYYEEEERQRGNFPDRFSGHQFPNYSSELNVNALLLGDSALYLCASSSAESSTDTQYFGPGTRLTVL.

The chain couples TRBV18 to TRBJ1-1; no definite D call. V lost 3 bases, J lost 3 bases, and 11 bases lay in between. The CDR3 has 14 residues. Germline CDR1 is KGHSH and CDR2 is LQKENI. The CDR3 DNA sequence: TGTGCCAGCTCACCGGGTCCCGGATACACTGAAGCTTTCTTT. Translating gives CASSPGPGYTEAFF.

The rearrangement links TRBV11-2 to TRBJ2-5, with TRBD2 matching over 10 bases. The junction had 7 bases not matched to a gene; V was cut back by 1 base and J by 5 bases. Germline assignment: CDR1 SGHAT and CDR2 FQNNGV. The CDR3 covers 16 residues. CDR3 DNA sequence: TGTGCCAGCAGCTTAGGATTAGCGGGGGGACGGGAGACCCAGTACTTC. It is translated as CASSLGLAGGRETQYF.

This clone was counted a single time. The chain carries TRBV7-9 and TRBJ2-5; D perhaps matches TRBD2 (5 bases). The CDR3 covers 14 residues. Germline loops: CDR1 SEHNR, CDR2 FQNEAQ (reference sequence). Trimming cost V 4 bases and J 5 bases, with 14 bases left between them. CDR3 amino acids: CASSSREDPETQYF. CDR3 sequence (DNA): TGTGCCAGCAGCTCCCGGGAAGACCCGGAGACCCAGTACTTC.

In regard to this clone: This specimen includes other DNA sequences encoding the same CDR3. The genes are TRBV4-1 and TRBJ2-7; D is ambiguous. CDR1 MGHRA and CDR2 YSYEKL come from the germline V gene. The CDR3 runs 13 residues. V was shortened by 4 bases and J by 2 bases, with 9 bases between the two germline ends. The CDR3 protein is CASSLRFTYEQYF. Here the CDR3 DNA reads TGCGCCAGCAGCCTCAGATTCACCTACGAGCAGTACTTC.

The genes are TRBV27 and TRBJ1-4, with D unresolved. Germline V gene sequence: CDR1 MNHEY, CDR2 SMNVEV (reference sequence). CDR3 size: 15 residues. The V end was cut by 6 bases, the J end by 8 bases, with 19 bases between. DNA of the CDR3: TGTGCCAGCAGCCGGACGATTGTCCGGCAGGAAAAACTGTTTTTT. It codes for CASSRTIVRQEKLFF. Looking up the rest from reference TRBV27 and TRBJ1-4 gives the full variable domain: EAQVTQNPRYLITVTGKKLTVTCSQNMNHEYMSWYRQDPGLGLRQIYYSMNVEVTDKGDVPEGYKVSRKEKRNFPLILESPSPNQTSLYFCASSRTIVRQEKLFFGSGTQLSVL.

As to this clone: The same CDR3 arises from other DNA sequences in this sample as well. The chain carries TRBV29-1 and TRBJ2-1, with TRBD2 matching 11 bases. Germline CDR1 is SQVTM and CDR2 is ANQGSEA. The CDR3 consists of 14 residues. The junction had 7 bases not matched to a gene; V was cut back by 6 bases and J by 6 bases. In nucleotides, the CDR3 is TGCAGCGTGACCGGGACTAGCGGTCGCAATGAGCAGTTCTTC. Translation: CSVTGTSGRNEQFF.

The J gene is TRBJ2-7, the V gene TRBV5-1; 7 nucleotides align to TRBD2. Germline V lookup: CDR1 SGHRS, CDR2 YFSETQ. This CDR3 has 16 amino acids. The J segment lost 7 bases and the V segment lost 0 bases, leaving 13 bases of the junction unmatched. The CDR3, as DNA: TGCGCCAGCAGCTTGGTCGGGGGAGGGCCTCTCGGGGAGCAGTACTTC. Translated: CASSLVGGGPLGEQYF.

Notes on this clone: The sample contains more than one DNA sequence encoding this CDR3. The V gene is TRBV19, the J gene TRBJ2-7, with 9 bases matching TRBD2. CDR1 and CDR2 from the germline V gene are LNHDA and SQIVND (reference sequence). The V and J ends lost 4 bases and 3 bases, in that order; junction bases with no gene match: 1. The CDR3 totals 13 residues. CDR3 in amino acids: CASSSSGSYEQYF. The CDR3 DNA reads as TGTGCCAGTAGTAGTAGCGGGAGCTACGAGCAGTACTTC.

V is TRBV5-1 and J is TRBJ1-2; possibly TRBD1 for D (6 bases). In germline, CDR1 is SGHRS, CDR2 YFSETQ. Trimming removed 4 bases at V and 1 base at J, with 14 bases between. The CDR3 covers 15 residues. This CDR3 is CASSPRDTYNYGYTF. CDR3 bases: TGCGCCAGCAGCCCTCGGGACACATATAACTATGGCTACACCTTC.

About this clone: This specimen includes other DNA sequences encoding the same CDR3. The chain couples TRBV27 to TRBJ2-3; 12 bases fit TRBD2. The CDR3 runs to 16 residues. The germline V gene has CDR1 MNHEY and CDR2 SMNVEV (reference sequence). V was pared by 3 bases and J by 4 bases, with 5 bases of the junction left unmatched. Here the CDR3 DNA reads TGTGCCAGCAGTTTTTTGCTAGCGGGAGGGTCAGATACGCAGTATTTT. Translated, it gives CASSFLLAGGSDTQYF.

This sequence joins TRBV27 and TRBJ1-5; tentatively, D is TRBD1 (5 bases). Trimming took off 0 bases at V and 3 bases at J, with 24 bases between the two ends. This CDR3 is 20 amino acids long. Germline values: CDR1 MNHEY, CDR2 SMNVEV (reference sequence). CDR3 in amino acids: CASSLSEGLLFIGSNQPQHF. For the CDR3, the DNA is TGTGCCAGCAGTTTATCTGAGGGGCTTCTTTTTATCGGATCCAATCAGCCCCAGCATTTT.

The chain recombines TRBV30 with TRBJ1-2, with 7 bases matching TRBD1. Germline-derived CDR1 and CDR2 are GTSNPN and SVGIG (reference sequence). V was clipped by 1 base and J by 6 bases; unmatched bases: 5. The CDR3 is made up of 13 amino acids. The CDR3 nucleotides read TGTGCCTGGAGTGCAGGGGGGAGGGATGGCTACACCTTC. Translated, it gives CAWSAGGRDGYTF.

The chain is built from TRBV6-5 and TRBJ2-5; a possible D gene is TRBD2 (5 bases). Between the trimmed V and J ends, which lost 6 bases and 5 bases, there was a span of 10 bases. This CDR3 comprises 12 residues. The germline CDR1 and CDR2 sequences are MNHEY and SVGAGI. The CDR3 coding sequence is TGTGCCAGCAGCCAACGCGGGGAGACCCAGTACTTC. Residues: CASSQRGETQYF.